The 26 T cell receptor beta chains below all came from one sample that was sequenced in a study of immune characterization of retroperitoneal liposarcoma. TCRdb reanalysed the PCR reads using MiXCR and keeps one entry per CDR3 protein. The sample holds more than 1,500 distinct CDR3 sequences, about 45% seen once. Material: tumor tissue. The receptors were gathered from a female donor with retroperitoneal liposarcoma.

V is TRBV6-5 and J is TRBJ2-1; TRBD2 aligns across 8 bases. Losses at the gene ends were 0 bases for V and 8 bases for J; bases not matched to a gene: 9. Looked up from germline, CDR1 is MNHEY and CDR2 is SVGAGI. This CDR3 region has 16 residues. Here the CDR3 reads CASSYSRGGPVYEQFF. CDR3 DNA: TGTGCCAGCAGTTACTCCCGGGGGGGCCCTGTTTATGAGCAGTTCTTC.

The chain recombines TRBV6-6 with TRBJ2-5; 7 bases are a match to TRBD2. Trimming took 6 bases from V and 0 from J; bases not matched to a gene: 13. Germline CDR1 MNHNY, CDR2 SVGAGI (reference sequence). The CDR3 is 17 amino acids. Here the CDR3 DNA reads TGTGCCAGCAGCCCCAAGGGGCAGGGAGGGTACCAAGAGACCCAGTACTTC. Translation gives CASSPKGQGGYQETQYF.

This clonotype has more than one count but fewer than ten. The V gene is TRBV7-2, the J gene TRBJ2-1; perhaps TRBD2 as D (6 bases). The assigned J gene may be wrong: the sequence end matches TRBJ2-7 better. The CDR3 loop spans 15 amino acids. The germline CDR1 and CDR2 sequences are SGHTA and FQGNSA. The DNA for the CDR3 is TGTGCCAGCAGCCCCCGCGGGAAGGGCGCCGACGAGCAGTACTTC. Translated: CASSPRGKGADEQYF.

This chain uses TRBV11-3 with TRBJ2-1; D call uncertain. The V end was cut by 2 bases, the J end by 6 bases, with 8 bases between. From germline, CDR1 is SGHNT and CDR2 YENEEA. The CDR3 sequence is 13 residues long. In DNA, the CDR3 is TGTGCCAGCAGCTTAAAATTGGGCAATGAGCAGTTCTTC. Its translation is CASSLKLGNEQFF.

The chain carries TRBV12-3 or TRBV12-4 and TRBJ2-1; TRBD1 might be the D (6 bases). The CDR3 is 16 amino acids. V was trimmed by 5 bases and J by 7 bases, leaving 21 bases between them. In DNA, the CDR3 is TGTGCCAGCAGTCAGTCAGGGGTTGGCTACGGGAATGAGCAGTTCTTC. Protein: CASSQSGVGYGNEQFF.

Sample share makes this clonotype medium-sized. The chain has TRBV6-5 and TRBJ2-1; D unresolved. Germline CDR1 reads MNHEY; CDR2 reads SVGAGI. This CDR3 comprises 14 residues. Trimming shortened V by 0 bases and J by 8 bases, and 11 bases separated the two germline ends. The CDR3 region has the DNA TGTGCCAGCAGTTACTCGATAGGTGTCGATGAGCAGTTCTTC. Translating it yields CASSYSIGVDEQFF.

The V call is TRBV6-1, the J call TRBJ2-1; 7 bases match TRBD2. The J call is in doubt because the DNA end fits TRBJ2-7 better. The CDR3 loop spans 15 amino acids. Germline values: CDR1 MNHNS, CDR2 SASEGT. The CDR3 is CASSEERDSYNEQYF. The DNA of the CDR3 is TGTGCCAGCAGTGAAGAGCGGGATTCCTACAATGAGCAGTACTTC.

This clonotype was picked up a small number of times. This chain links TRBV7-2 with TRBJ2-5, with D hard to call. Trimming cost V 6 bases and J 3 bases, with 5 bases left between them. The CDR3 runs to 11 residues. The germline gives CDR1 SGHTA, CDR2 FQGNSA. CDR3 DNA: TGTGCCAGCAGTATTAAAGAGACCCAGTACTTC. Translating gives CASSIKETQYF.

J is TRBJ2-1 and V is TRBV12-5; 9 bases map to TRBD1. V trimming: 6 bases; J trimming: 7 bases; junction bases outside the gene matches: 13. The CDR3 extends over 16 amino acids. CDR1 and CDR2 (germline): LGHNT, FRNRAP. In DNA form, the CDR3 reads TGTGCTAGTGGCCCTAGAAGCGGGACAGGGTTGAATGAGCAGTTCTTC. Translation gives CASGPRSGTGLNEQFF.

This clonotype was found a few times. The chain links TRBV12-3 or TRBV12-4 to TRBJ2-5; 8 positions match TRBD1. The J call is doubtful: the DNA matches TRBJ2-7 better. There are 16 residues in the CDR3. The CDR3 sequence is CASSPTSYQGASEQYF. The DNA for the CDR3 is TGTGCCAGCAGTCCCACCTCTTATCAGGGGGCCAGCGAGCAGTACTTC.

This clonotype counts as medium-sized. J is TRBJ2-5 and V is TRBV6-1; TRBD1 matches 7 bases. V dropped 8 bases and J dropped 4; count of bases not matched to a gene: 7. This CDR3 region has 13 residues. Germline lookup yields CDR1 MNHNS and CDR2 SASEGT. CDR3 protein: CASVWTGRETQYF. Here the CDR3 DNA reads TGTGCCAGCGTCTGGACAGGACGAGAGACCCAGTACTTC.

V and J are TRBV7-2 and TRBJ2-5, with 8 bases matching TRBD2. The assigned J gene may be wrong: the sequence end matches TRBJ2-1 better. CDR1 SGHTA and CDR2 FQGNSA come from the germline V gene. The CDR3 has 16 amino acids. CDR3 region: CASSSAGGGHQETQFF. The CDR3, as DNA: TGTGCCAGCAGTTCGGCCGGCGGGGGGCATCAAGAGACCCAGTTCTTC.

There are a few counts of this clonotype. The chain uses TRBV25-1 and TRBJ2-1; possible D gene TRBD2, 6 bases. Judging by the DNA end, TRBJ2-7 fits better; the J call may be wrong. The CDR3 contains 15 residues. Germline V gene sequence: CDR1 MGHDK, CDR2 SYGVNS. The CDR3 reads CASSSGTSLNNEQYF. In DNA form, the CDR3 reads TGTGCCAGCAGTTCCGGGACTTCCCTAAACAATGAGCAGTACTTC.

The chain recombines TRBV7-2 with TRBJ2-2, with 11 positions matching TRBD1. CDR1 SGHTA and CDR2 FQGNSA come from the germline V gene. The CDR3 sequence is 15 residues long. V lost 4 bases to trimming and J lost 7 bases; unmatched junction nucleotides: 5. CDR3 bases: TGTGCCAGCAGCTCACGGACAGGGGGCATCGGGGAGCTGTTTTTT. Protein product: CASSSRTGGIGELFF.

V usage is TRBV6-1 and J usage is TRBJ2-2; 8 nucleotides match TRBD2. Germline CDR1 is MNHNS and CDR2 is SASEGT. CDR3 length: 16 residues. V gave up 6 bases and J gave up 0 bases; unmatched junction bases: 6. CDR3 amino acids: CASSQLAASNTGELFF. The CDR3 DNA follows: TGTGCCAGCAGCCAACTAGCGGCCTCGAACACCGGGGAGCTGTTTTTT.

A remark on this clonotype: A read error may produce the germline difference seen at one junction end. The V call is TRBV6-4, the J call TRBJ2-1, with 7 bases aligning to TRBD1. The CDR3 runs to 14 residues. The germline V gene encodes CDR1 MRHNA and CDR2 SNTAGT. Written as DNA, the CDR3 is TGTGCCAGCAGTGACCCACGAGGGGGCAATGAGCAGGTCTTC. It specifies CASSDPRGGNEQVF.

The rearrangement joins TRBV6-1 to TRBJ2-5; possible D gene TRBD1, 6 bases. From germline, CDR1 is MNHNS and CDR2 SASEGT. V lost 7 bases to trimming and J lost 5 bases, with 29 bases between them. CDR3 size: 18 residues. This chain's CDR3 is CASTPWGDYSSGVETQYF. The CDR3 DNA follows: TGTGCCAGCACCCCCTGGGGTGACTACTCATCAGGGGTCGAGACCCAGTACTTC.

The V and J genes are TRBV6-1 and TRBJ2-2, with D unresolved. Trimming took off 6 bases at V and 3 bases at J, with 11 bases between the two ends. The CDR3 is made up of 14 amino acids. Germline values: CDR1 MNHNS, CDR2 SASEGT. For the CDR3, the DNA is TGTGCCAGCAGATTGCGGTTTGACACCGGGGAGCTGTTTTTT. Protein: CASRLRFDTGELFF.

The rearrangement links TRBV27 to TRBJ2-1; D may be TRBD1 or TRBD2 (5 bases each). The CDR3 sequence is 14 residues long. Germline CDR1 and CDR2: MNHEY and SMNVEV (reference sequence). Trimming removed 4 bases at V and 5 bases at J, with 12 bases between. The CDR3: CASSWDGENNEQFF. CDR3 DNA sequence: TGTGCCAGCAGTTGGGACGGAGAGAACAATGAGCAGTTCTTC.

The rearrangement uses TRBV6-6 and TRBJ2-1, with 11 nucleotides matching TRBD2. TRBJ2-7 explains the end of the DNA better; the J call may be wrong. The CDR3 runs 16 residues. From germline, CDR1 is MNHNY and CDR2 SVGAGI (reference sequence). CDR3 sequence: CASRKTSGSSYNEQYF. In DNA, the CDR3 is TGTGCCAGCAGAAAAACTAGCGGGAGCTCCTACAATGAGCAGTACTTC.

The rearrangement joins TRBV6-5 to TRBJ2-5; perhaps TRBD2 as D (6 bases). Judging by the DNA end, TRBJ2-7 fits better; the J call may be wrong. This CDR3 region has 12 residues. CDR1 is MNHEY and CDR2 is SVGAGI in the germline V gene. CDR3 region: CASSPGSYEQYF. CDR3 DNA: TGTGCCAGCAGCCCCGGGAGTTACGAGCAGTACTTC.

The J gene is TRBJ2-1, the V gene TRBV27, with TRBD2 matching over 11 bases. CDR3 length equals 15 residues. Germline V gene lookup returns CDR1 MNHEY and CDR2 SMNVEV (reference sequence). J gave up 10 bases and V 6 bases, and 11 bases lay outside the gene matches. CDR3 DNA: TGTGCCAGCAGGGGTCGACTAGCGGGGAACTACGAGCAGTTCTTC. Its protein is CASRGRLAGNYEQFF.

This chain uses TRBV6-1 with TRBJ2-1; the D is unclear. CDR1 and CDR2 (germline): MNHNS, SASEGT. The CDR3 spans 12 residues. The ends were cut back, 4 bases at V and 13 bases at J, with 14 bases in the middle. The CDR3 nucleotides are TGTGCCAGCAGTGCCTCAGCCAAGACCCAGTTCTTC. Protein: CASSASAKTQFF.

This rearrangement joins TRBV7-2 to TRBJ2-1; D is ambiguous. Gene TRBJ2-7 matches the end of the DNA better, so the J call may be wrong. The CDR3 is 14 amino acids. CDR1 and CDR2 from the germline V gene are SGHTA and FQGNSA. DNA for the CDR3: TGTGCCAGCAGCTTAGCGAGAGCGTCCTACGAGCAGTACTTC. It yields the protein CASSLARASYEQYF.

This chain links TRBV6-1 with TRBJ2-3; 12 bases are shared with TRBD2. The CDR3 loop spans 18 amino acids. V trimming: 8 bases; J trimming: 2 bases; junction bases outside the gene matches: 14. Germline V gene sequence: CDR1 MNHNS, CDR2 SASEGT. The CDR3 DNA sequence: TGTGCCAGCTCCCTAGCGGGGGGGCCTGGTCGGGTCACAGATACGCAGTATTTT. This encodes CASSLAGGPGRVTDTQYF.

The table lists this clonotype with a few counts. The rearrangement joins TRBV27 to TRBJ2-1, with 11 bases identical to TRBD2. The CDR3 consists of 14 residues. Looked up from germline, CDR1 is MNHEY and CDR2 is SMNVEV (reference sequence). After removal of 6 bases from V and 9 bases from J, the junction contained 7 bases not matched to a gene. Here the CDR3 reads CASSPALAGAEQFF. The CDR3 DNA follows: TGTGCCAGCAGCCCCGCACTAGCGGGGGCTGAGCAGTTCTTC.